The 6 T cell receptor beta chains presented below share a single source sample, sequenced in a study of blood T cells in healthy people across ages. Sample-barcoded 5' priming and a J-beta primer mix drove a second PCR of roughly 7 to 11 cycles. TCRdb re-analysed the 5' RACE reads in MiXCR, keeping a single row per CDR3 protein. The sample lists around 1,500,000 distinct CDR3 sequences; under 30% were seen once. The sample was blood. Every receptor here comes from a woman aged 25-40 years in good health.

The rearrangement links TRBV24-1 to TRBJ1-2, with D unclear. V shed 4 bases and J shed 8 bases, with 10 bases lying between them. CDR3 length: 12 residues. Germline loops: CDR1 KGHDR, CDR2 SFDVKD. The DNA for the CDR3 is TGTGCCACCAGTGACCCCTGGTGGGGCTACACCTTC. This gives the protein CATSDPWWGYTF.

The rearrangement joins TRBV20-1 to TRBJ2-3, with D hard to call. V shed 0 bases and J shed 3 bases, with 10 bases lying between them. Germline-derived CDR1 and CDR2 are DFQATT and SNEGSKA (reference sequence). There are 14 residues in the CDR3. CDR3 sequence (DNA): TGCAGTGCTAGAGACCAGCAAGGGACAGATACGCAGTATTTT. Translation gives CSARDQQGTDTQYF.

V gene TRBV7-9 combines with J gene TRBJ1-2; no clear D gene. The germline gives CDR1 SEHNR, CDR2 FQNEAQ (reference sequence). V was shortened by 1 base and J by 4 bases, with 10 bases between the two germline ends. This CDR3 region has 14 residues. CDR3 sequence (DNA): TGTGCCAGCAGCTTAGATTCGGGTTTCTATGGCTACACCTTC. Translating gives CASSLDSGFYGYTF.

V and J are TRBV7-2 and TRBJ2-1; D might be TRBD2 (6 bases). The CDR3 is 15 residues long. Germline V gene sequence: CDR1 SGHTA, CDR2 FQGNSA. Trimming removed 5 bases at V and 0 bases at J, with 11 bases between. The CDR3 coding sequence is TGTGCCAGCAGCCCGGGACTTTACTCCTACAATGAGCAGTTCTTC. It is translated as CASSPGLYSYNEQFF.

Turning to this clonotype: Relative to the germline gene, one junction end is altered; a read error may explain this. The chain recombines TRBV27 with TRBJ2-3; TRBD2 matches 7 bases. This CDR3 comprises 15 residues. Germline CDR1 MNHEY, CDR2 SMNVEV (reference sequence). As DNA, the CDR3 is TGTGTCAGCAGCCTAGCGGTTCTCAGCACAGATACGCAGTATTTT. Amino acid sequence: CVSSLAVLSTDTQYF.

This rearrangement joins TRBV28 to TRBJ1-5; D is unresolved. This CDR3 is 15 amino acids long. V lost 4 bases to trimming and J lost 3 bases, with 13 bases between them. Germline CDR1 reads MDHEN; CDR2 reads SYDVKM. CDR3 coding DNA: TGTGCCAGCAGTTGGGGTCCTCACCCCAATCAGCCCCAGCATTTT. Translating gives CASSWGPHPNQPQHF. Drawing the rest from reference TRBV28 and TRBJ1-5, the complete variable domain is DVKVTQSSRYLVKRTGEKVFLECVQDMDHENMFWYRQDPGLGLRLIYFSYDVKMKEKGDIPEGYSVSREKKERFSLILESASTNQTSMYLCASSWGPHPNQPQHFGDGTRLSIL.